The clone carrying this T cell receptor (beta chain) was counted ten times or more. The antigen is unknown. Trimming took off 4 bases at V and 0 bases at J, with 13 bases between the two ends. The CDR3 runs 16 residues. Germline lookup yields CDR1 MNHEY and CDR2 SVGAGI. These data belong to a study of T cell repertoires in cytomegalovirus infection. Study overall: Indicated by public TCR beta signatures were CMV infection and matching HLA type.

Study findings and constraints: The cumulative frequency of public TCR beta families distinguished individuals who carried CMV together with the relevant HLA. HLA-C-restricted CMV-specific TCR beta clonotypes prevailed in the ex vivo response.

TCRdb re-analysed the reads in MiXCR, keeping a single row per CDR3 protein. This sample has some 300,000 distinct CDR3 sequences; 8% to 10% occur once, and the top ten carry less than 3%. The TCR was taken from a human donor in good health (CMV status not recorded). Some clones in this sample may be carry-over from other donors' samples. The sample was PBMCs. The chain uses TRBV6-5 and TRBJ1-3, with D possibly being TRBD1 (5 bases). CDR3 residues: CASSSTRQSSGNTIYF. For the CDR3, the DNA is TGTGCCAGCAGTTCAACTAGACAGAGCTCTGGAAACACCATATATTTT.